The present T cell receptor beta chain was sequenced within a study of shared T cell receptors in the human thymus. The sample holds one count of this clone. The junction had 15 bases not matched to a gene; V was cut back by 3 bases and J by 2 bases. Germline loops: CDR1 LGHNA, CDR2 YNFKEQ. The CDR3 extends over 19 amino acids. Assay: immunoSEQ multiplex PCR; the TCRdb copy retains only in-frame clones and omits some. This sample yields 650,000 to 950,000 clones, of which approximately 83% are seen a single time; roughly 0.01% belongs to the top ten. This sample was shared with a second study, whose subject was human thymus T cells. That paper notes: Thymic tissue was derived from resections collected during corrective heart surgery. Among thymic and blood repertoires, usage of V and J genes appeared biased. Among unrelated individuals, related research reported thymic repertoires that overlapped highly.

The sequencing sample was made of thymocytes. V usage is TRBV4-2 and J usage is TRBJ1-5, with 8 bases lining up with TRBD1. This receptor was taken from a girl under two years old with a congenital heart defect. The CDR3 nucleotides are TGTGCCAGCAGCCAGGGGGCGGGAACCGGGACAGGAGGCAATCAGCCCCAGCATTTT. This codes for CASSQGAGTGTGGNQPQHF.